Each of the 19 T cell receptor beta chains below was sequenced from the same sample in a study of monozygotic twins with inflammatory bowel disease (dated by TCRdb to about 2019). Library preparation was by 5' RACE. Reads for this sample came from an Illumina HiSeq 2500. TCRdb reanalyzed the reads, keeping one entry per CDR3 protein sequence and omitting DNA. This specimen's table enumerates more than 75,000 distinct CDR3 sequences. Together, the top ten hold roughly 7.4% of the sample. What was sequenced was blood. The receptors derive from a human donor with ulcerative colitis or Crohn's disease, or a healthy co-twin of an affected twin (not recorded which).

This sequence joins TRBV4-2 and TRBJ1-2. This CDR3 comprises 15 residues. Per germline, CDR1 LGHNA and CDR2 YNFKEQ. The CDR3: CASSRPTGGPNGYTF.

The genes are TRBV10-3 and TRBJ1-1; no DNA is available, so the TRBD1 call from TCRdb remains unchecked. The germline CDR1 and CDR2 sequences are ENHRY and SYGVKD. The CDR3 extends over 13 amino acids. CDR3 sequence reads: CAIAVQGNTEAFF.

The gene calls are TRBV9 and TRBJ2-3; TCRdb calls TRBD2, which cannot be checked without DNA. The CDR3 contains 19 residues. Per the germline V gene, CDR1 is SGDLS and CDR2 is YYNGEE. The chain's CDR3 is CASSVSLRGGGLATDTQYF. The whole variable domain, filled in from reference TRBV9 and TRBJ2-3, reads DSGVTQTPKHLITATGQRVTLRCSPRSGDLSVYWYQQSLDQGLQFLIQYYNGEERAKGNILERFSAQQFPDLHSELNLSSLELGDSALYFCASSVSLRGGGLATDTQYFGPGTRLTVL.

The chain uses TRBV7-2 and TRBJ2-2; TCRdb designates TRBD1, a call that cannot be tested without DNA. Germline CDR1 and CDR2: SGHTA and FQGNSA. CDR3 length equals 15 residues. The CDR3 sequence: CASSPLGTNTGELFF.

V usage is TRBV5-6 and J usage is TRBJ2-1. Germline V lookup: CDR1 SGHDT, CDR2 YYEEEE. The CDR3 is 15 residues long. The CDR3 spells CASSTTQGSYNEQFF.

The chain carries TRBV7-2 and TRBJ1-6; TCRdb picks TRBD1, but there is no DNA to check that call. Germline lookup yields CDR1 SGHTA and CDR2 FQGNSA. The CDR3 covers 16 residues. CDR3 residues: CASSSNRAVGNSPLHF.

The chain has TRBV12-3 or TRBV12-4 and TRBJ1-2; there is no DNA to check the TCRdb D call of TRBD1. This CDR3 contains 16 residues. CDR3 sequence reads: CASRAPRGSNNYGYTF.

The V and J genes are TRBV20-1 and TRBJ1-5. This CDR3 region has 14 residues. Germline assignment: CDR1 DFQATT and CDR2 SNEGSKA (reference sequence). The CDR3 loop is CSARDARVNQPQHF.

V is TRBV20-1 and J is TRBJ1-1; TCRdb calls TRBD1, which cannot be checked without DNA. CDR3 length equals 13 residues. Germline assignment: CDR1 DFQATT and CDR2 SNEGSKA (reference sequence). This CDR3 reads CSGQQGMNTEAFF.

J is TRBJ2-7 and V is TRBV11-2; TCRdb's D call, TRBD1, is unchecked because there is no DNA. In germline, CDR1 is SGHAT, CDR2 FQNNGV. The CDR3 runs to 13 residues. CDR3 protein: CASGQGGSYEQYF.

The chain recombines TRBV18 with TRBJ2-3; TCRdb names TRBD1, which stays unverified in the absence of DNA. Germline V gene lookup returns CDR1 KGHSH and CDR2 LQKENI. This CDR3 is built from 16 residues. Here the CDR3 reads CASSPPRRAPTDTQYF.

This chain uses TRBV24-1 with TRBJ1-2. Germline values: CDR1 KGHDR, CDR2 SFDVKD. CDR3 length: 14 amino acids. The chain's CDR3 is CATSDLDNDYGYTF.

The V gene is TRBV5-5, the J gene TRBJ1-5; TCRdb returns TRBD1, unconfirmable since there is no DNA. The CDR3 covers 16 residues. The germline V gene has CDR1 SGHKS and CDR2 YYEKEE (reference sequence). CDR3 region: CASSLSLGTGNQPQHF.

This sequence joins TRBV2 and TRBJ1-6. CDR1 and CDR2 (germline): SNHLY, FYNNEI. This CDR3 is built from 13 residues. CDR3 loop: CASSKNQHSPLHF.

The chain is built from TRBV5-1 and TRBJ2-7; with no DNA, the TCRdb D assignment of TRBD1 cannot be verified. This CDR3 spans 16 amino acids. Germline V gene lookup returns CDR1 SGHRS and CDR2 YFSETQ. CDR3 region: CASSYIRGARSHEQYF.

The V call is TRBV29-1, the J call TRBJ2-1; no DNA is available, so the TRBD2 call from TCRdb remains unchecked. Germline assignment: CDR1 SQVTM and CDR2 ANQGSEA. This CDR3 contains 15 residues. The CDR3 spells CSVPPSGGLQNEQFF.

This rearrangement joins TRBV20-1 to TRBJ1-2. In germline, CDR1 is DFQATT, CDR2 SNEGSKA (reference sequence). The CDR3 is 13 amino acids. This chain's CDR3 is CSANDLQGYGYTF.

This rearrangement joins TRBV19 to TRBJ2-3; the TRBD1 assignment by TCRdb is unverifiable without DNA. This CDR3 contains 14 residues. Germline V gene data show CDR1 as LNHDA and CDR2 as SQIVND (reference sequence). CDR3 sequence: CASSISRGTDTQYF.

The chain is built from TRBV10-3 and TRBJ2-7; TCRdb outputs TRBD1, but without DNA this stays unchecked. The length of the CDR3 is 14 residues. CDR1 ENHRY and CDR2 SYGVKD come from the germline V gene. CDR3 sequence: CAINQGARSYEQYF.